The source of this T cell receptor (beta chain) is a study of T cell repertoires in cytomegalovirus infection. About the study: Both CMV infection and a matching HLA type were indicated by public TCR beta signatures. The study's findings and limits: In two of eight donors, the top clonotype was HLA-C-restricted CMV-specific. Public TCR beta family frequency separated CMV-and-HLA carriers, including in an independent cohort.

MiXCR, run by TCRdb on the reads, gives a single entry per CDR3 protein. This table has more than 150,000 distinct CDR3 sequences, approximately 30% appearing once. Remarks on this clonotype: What it binds is not known.

Germline CDR1 is MGHDK and CDR2 is SYGVNS. CDR3 length: 13 residues. V shed 8 bases, J shed 3 bases, and the junction held 0 bases outside the gene matches. The source material was PBMCs. The sequence came from a human donor in good health (CMV status not recorded). Some clones in this sample may be carry-over from other donors' samples. The V and J genes are TRBV25-1 and TRBJ2-6; TRBD1 matches 8 bases. The CDR3 DNA reads TGTGCCAGCGGGACAGGTGGGGCCAACGTCCTGACTTTC. This encodes CASGTGGANVLTF.